These T cell receptor beta chains were read from a single sample in a study of blood T cell repertoires in COVID-19. Some clones are missing from TCRdb's copy, which holds only in-frame ones; the method was immunoSEQ multiplex PCR. Found here are a few hundred thousand clones, 75% to 90% of them singletons; the top ten hold over 4.5%. The specimen sequenced was PBMCs or T cells enriched from blood (not recorded which). These receptors originate from a woman between 50 and 59 years old who had recovered from COVID-19. Each CDR3 is given without its conserved first and last residue. The D gene is left open where the match is weak.

V	J	D	CDR3
TRBV7-8	TRBJ2-1	TRBD2	ASSSLSGSHNEQF
TRBV7-9	TRBJ2-1	TRBD1	ASSSPGTAYNEQF
TRBV19	TRBJ2-1	TRBD1	ASSFRDRGIDEQF
TRBV10-3	TRBJ1-2	NA	AISEPGHSNYGYT
TRBV5-6	TRBJ2-7	NA	ASSSLTYEQY
TRBV7-3	TRBJ2-3	NA	ASSLGSVGTDTQY
TRBV7-2	TRBJ2-4	NA	ASSREAKNIQY
TRBV4-1	TRBJ1-2	NA	ASSQPTAGGGYT
TRBV4-1	TRBJ2-3	TRBD2	ASSQDRGGSSTDTQY
TRBV29-1	TRBJ1-4	TRBD1	SVQGAGEKLF
TRBV19	TRBJ1-3	TRBD1	ASSDRGGTSGNTIY